This T cell receptor beta chain came from a study of vaccination effects on CD4 cells after COVID-19. Overall study context: Post-vaccine samples followed the second dose by a median of 72 days.

Antigen-specific CD4+ T cells were expanded (with viral peptide pools) by the ViraFEST assay ahead of sequencing. Isolation of CD4+ T cells took place after approximately ten days of culture. Each person got two doses of an mRNA SARS-CoV-2 vaccine, BNT162b2 or mRNA-1273. The assay was immunoSEQ multiplex PCR, and TCRdb's table has in-frame clones only and misses some. The repertoire includes over 25,000 clones, 75% to 90% of them detected once, and about 5.7% sits in the top ten. For this clone: Its target is not known.

The CDR3 has 21 amino acids. Trimming took off 1 base at V and 11 bases at J, with 36 bases between the two ends. Germline V gives CDR1 SGDLS, CDR2 YYNGEE. Sequenced material: CD4+ T cells from PBMCs cultured with SARS-CoV-2 spike peptides, taken after COVID-19 vaccination. The gene calls are TRBV9 and TRBJ1-4; D is perhaps TRBD1 (5 bases). The TCR was taken from a human donor who received a COVID-19 vaccine. Some clones in this sample may be carry-over from other donors' samples. Here the CDR3 DNA reads TGTGCCAGCAGCGTATCGGCTGGGACCAGTGGATCGGAACTTAATGAATGGAAACTGTTTTTT. It specifies CASSVSAGTSGSELNEWKLFF.